The following is a T cell receptor (beta chain) sequence with its context. This specimen belongs to a study of blood T cell repertoires in COVID-19. Per the original data handling: Reference gene primer amplification yielded estimated nucleated cell counts. Only in-frame clones appear in the TCRdb table, and some are missing; sequencing was by immunoSEQ multiplex PCR. V, J and clone size were drawn from that table, and D and trimming were deduced from the DNA. The sample holds about 34,000 clones, roughly three quarters seen once. Sequencing was carried out using peripheral blood. The clonotype was recovered from a human donor in a cohort sampled during active COVID-19.

The chain's CDR3 is CASSGGTGGQPQHF. The DNA for the CDR3 is TGTGCCAGCAGTGGCGGGACAGGAGGTCAGCCCCAGCATTTT. This chain joins TRBV2 and TRBJ1-5; TRBD1 matches 8 bases. This CDR3 has 14 residues. V shed 4 bases and J 6 bases; nucleotides not matched to a gene: 5. Germline-derived CDR1 and CDR2 are SNHLY and FYNNEI.